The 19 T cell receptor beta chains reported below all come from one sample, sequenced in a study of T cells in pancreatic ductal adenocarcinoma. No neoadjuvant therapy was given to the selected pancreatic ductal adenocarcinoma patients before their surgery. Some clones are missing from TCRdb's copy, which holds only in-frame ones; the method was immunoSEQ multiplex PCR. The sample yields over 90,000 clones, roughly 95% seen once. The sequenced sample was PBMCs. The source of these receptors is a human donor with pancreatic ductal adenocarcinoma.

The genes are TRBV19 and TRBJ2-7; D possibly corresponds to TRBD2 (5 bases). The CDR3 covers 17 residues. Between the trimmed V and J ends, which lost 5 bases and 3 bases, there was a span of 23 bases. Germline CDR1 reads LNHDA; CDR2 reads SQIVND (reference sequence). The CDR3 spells CASSPRRRTGINYEQYF. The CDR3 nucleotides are TGTGCCAGTAGTCCCCGGCGCCGGACTGGGATAAACTACGAGCAGTACTTC.

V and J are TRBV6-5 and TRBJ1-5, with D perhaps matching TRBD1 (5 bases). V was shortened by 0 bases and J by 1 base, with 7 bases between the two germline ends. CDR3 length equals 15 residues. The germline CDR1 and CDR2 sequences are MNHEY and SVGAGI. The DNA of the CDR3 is TGTGCCAGCAGTTACTCGGGGCTGAGCAATCAGCCCCAGCATTTT. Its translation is CASSYSGLSNQPQHF.

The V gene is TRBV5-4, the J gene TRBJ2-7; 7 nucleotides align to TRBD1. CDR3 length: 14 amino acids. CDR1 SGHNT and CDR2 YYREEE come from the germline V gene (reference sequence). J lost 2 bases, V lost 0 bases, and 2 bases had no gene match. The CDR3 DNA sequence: TGTGCCAGCAGCTTGGAGGGGGCTACCTACGAGCAGTACTTC. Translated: CASSLEGATYEQYF. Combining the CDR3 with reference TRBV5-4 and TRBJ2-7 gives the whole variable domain ETGVTQSPTHLIKTRGQQVTLRCSSQSGHNTVSWYQQALGQGPQFIFQYYREEENGRGNFPPRFSGLQFPNYSSELNVNALELDDSALYLCASSLEGATYEQYFGPGTRLTVT.

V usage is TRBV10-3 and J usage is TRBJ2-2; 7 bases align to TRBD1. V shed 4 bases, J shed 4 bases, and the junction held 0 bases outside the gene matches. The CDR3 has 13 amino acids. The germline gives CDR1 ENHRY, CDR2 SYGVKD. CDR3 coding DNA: TGTGCCATCAGTGGACAGGGCACCGGGGAGCTGTTTTTT. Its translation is CAISGQGTGELFF.

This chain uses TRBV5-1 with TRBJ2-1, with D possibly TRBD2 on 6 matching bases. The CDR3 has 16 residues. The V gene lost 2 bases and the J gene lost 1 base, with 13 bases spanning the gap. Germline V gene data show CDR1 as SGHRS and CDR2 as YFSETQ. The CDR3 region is CASSFGGAPSYNEQFF. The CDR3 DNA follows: TGCGCCAGCAGCTTCGGGGGAGCGCCTTCCTACAATGAGCAGTTCTTC.

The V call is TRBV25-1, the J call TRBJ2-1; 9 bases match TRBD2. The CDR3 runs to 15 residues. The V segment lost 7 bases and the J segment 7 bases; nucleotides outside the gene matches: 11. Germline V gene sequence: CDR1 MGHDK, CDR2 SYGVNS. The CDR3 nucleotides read TGTGCCAGCAAAAGGACTAGCAGCGGGGGGAATGAGCAGTTCTTC. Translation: CASKRTSSGGNEQFF.

In DNA, the CDR3 is TGTGCCACCAGCCTCGATGGGACAGTTCAAGAGACCCAGTACTTC. Amino acid sequence: CATSLDGTVQETQYF. The V call is TRBV15, the J call TRBJ2-5, with 7 nucleotides matching TRBD1. Germline V gene lookup returns CDR1 LNHNV and CDR2 YYDKDF (reference sequence). The CDR3 consists of 15 residues. V lost 5 bases, J lost 2 bases, and 8 bases stayed unmatched.

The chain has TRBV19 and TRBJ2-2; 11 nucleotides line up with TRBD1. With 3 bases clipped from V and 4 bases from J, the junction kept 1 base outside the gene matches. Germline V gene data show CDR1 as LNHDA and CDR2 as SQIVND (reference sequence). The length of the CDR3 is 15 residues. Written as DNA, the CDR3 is TGTGCCAGTAGTATGGGGACAGGGGGCACCGGGGAGCTGTTTTTT. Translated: CASSMGTGGTGELFF.

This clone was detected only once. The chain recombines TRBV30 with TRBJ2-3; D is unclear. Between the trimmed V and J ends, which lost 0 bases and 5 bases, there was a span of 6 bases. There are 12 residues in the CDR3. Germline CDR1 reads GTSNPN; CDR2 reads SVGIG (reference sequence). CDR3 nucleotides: TGTGCCTGGAGTGTAACGGGAGATACGCAGTATTTT. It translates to CAWSVTGDTQYF.

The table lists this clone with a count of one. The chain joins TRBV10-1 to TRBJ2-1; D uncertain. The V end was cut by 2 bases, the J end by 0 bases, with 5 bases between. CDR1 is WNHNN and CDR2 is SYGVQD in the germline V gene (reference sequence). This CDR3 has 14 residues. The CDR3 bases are TGCGCCAGCAGTGAGGCTAGCTCCTACAATGAGCAGTTCTTC. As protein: CASSEASSYNEQFF.

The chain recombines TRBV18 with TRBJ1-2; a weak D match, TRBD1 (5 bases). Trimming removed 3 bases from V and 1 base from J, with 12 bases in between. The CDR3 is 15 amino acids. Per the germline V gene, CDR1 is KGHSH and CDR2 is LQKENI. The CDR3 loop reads CASSPQDTINYGYTF. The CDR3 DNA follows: TGTGCCAGCTCACCCCAGGACACAATTAACTATGGCTACACCTTC.

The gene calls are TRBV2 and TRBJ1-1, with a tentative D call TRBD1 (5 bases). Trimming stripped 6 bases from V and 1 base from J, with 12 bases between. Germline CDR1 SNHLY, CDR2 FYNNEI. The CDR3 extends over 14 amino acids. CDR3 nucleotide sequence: TGTGCCAGCAGCCCGGACACCTGGAACACTGAAGCTTTCTTT. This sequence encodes CASSPDTWNTEAFF.

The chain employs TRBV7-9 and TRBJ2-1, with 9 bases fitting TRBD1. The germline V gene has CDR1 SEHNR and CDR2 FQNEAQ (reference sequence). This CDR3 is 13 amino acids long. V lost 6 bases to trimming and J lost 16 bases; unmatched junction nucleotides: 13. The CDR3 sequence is CASRLNSGTGLFF. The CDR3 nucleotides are TGTGCCAGCAGGCTAAACTCCGGGACAGGGCTATTCTTC.

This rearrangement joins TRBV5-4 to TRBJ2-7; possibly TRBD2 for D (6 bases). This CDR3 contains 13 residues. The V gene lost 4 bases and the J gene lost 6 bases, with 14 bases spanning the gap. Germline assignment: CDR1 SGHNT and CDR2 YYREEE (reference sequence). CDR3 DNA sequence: TGTGCCAGCAGCCATGGGAGGCAGGTCGAGCAGTACTTC. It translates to CASSHGRQVEQYF.

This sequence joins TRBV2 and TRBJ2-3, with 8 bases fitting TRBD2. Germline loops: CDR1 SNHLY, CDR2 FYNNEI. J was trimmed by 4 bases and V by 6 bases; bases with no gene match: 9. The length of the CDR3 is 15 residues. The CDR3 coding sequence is TGTGCCAGCAGGGCCTTTAGCGGGGAGGCAGATACGCAGTATTTT. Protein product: CASRAFSGEADTQYF.

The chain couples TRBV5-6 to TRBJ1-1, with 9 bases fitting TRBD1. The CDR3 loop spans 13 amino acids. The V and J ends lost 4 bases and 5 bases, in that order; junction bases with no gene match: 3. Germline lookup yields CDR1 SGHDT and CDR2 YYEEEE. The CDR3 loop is CASSRGQGTEAFF. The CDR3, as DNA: TGTGCCAGCAGCAGGGGACAGGGAACTGAAGCTTTCTTT.

The CDR3 region is CASSVVAGGVNEQFF. The CDR3, as DNA: TGTGCCAGCAGCGTAGTAGCGGGAGGGGTCAATGAGCAGTTCTTC. The gene calls are TRBV9 and TRBJ2-1; 11 bases are shared with TRBD2. This CDR3 comprises 15 residues. CDR1 and CDR2 from the germline V gene are SGDLS and YYNGEE. V was pared by 0 bases and J by 6 bases, with 2 bases of the junction left unmatched.

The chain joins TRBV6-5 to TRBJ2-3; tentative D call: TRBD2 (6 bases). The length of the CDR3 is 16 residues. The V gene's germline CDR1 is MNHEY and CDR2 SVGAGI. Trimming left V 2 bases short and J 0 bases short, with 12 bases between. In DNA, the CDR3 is TGTGCCAGCAGTTACCCCGGGGGATCTAGCACAGATACGCAGTATTTT. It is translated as CASSYPGGSSTDTQYF.

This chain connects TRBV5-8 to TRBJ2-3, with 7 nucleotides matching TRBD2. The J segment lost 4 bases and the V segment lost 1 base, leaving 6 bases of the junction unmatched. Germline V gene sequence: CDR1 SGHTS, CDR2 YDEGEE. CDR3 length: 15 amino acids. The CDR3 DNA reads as TGTGCCAGCAGCTTGTTTGCGGGAGAGGCAGATACGCAGTATTTT. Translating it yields CASSLFAGEADTQYF.